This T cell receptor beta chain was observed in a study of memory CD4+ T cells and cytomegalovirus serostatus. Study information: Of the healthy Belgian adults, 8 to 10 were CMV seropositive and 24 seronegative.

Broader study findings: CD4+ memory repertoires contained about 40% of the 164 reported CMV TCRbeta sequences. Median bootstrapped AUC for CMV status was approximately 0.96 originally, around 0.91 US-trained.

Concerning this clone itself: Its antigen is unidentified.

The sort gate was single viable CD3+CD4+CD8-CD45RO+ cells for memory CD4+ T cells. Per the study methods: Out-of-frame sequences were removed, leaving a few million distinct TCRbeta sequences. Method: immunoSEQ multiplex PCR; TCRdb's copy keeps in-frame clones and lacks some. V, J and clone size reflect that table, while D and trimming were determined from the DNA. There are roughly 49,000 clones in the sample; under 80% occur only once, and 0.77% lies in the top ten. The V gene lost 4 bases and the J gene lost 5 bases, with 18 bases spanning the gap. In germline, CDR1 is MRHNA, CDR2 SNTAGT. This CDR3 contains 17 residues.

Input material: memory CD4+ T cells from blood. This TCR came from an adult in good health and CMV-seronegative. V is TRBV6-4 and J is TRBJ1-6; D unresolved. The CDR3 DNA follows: TGTGCCAGCAGTGTGTCCAGGTGGGAAGGAGATAATTCACCCCTCCACTTT. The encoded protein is CASSVSRWEGDNSPLHF.